What follows are 2 T cell receptor beta chains derived from one specimen sequenced in a study of shared clonotypes between healthy human individuals. Assay: immunoSEQ multiplex PCR; the TCRdb copy retains only in-frame clones and omits some. The table includes about 1.5 million clones, around 98% detected once. Specimen: naive CD4+ T cells sorted from blood. The subset was: CD45RA+ positively selected. These TCRs come from a young man in good health.

This clone was detected once. The chain joins TRBV21-1 to TRBJ1-2; TRBD1, the D gene given by the table, was not confirmed from the DNA. TRBV21-1 is a recognized pseudogene. This CDR3 is built from 16 residues. The CDR3 is CASSKDRARVTYGYTF. The CDR3, as DNA: TGTGCCAGCAGCAAAGACAGGGCCCGCGTCACTTATGGCTACACCTTC.

CDR3 sequence (DNA): TGTGCCAGCAGCGCCGGCGGAGCACAGGTCCAAGAGACCCAGTACTTC. Amino acid sequence: CASSAGGAQVQETQYF. This chain uses TRBV9 with TRBJ2-5; maybe TRBD1 (5 bases). V was clipped by 3 bases and J by 1 base, with 16 bases between them. Germline V gene sequence: CDR1 SGDLS, CDR2 YYNGEE. CDR3 size: 16 residues.